The 24 T cell receptor beta chains below were found in one sample sequenced in a study of naive and memory T cell subsets. Reverse transcription of blood and skin TCR RNA was primed at alpha and beta constant regions. TCRdb reprocessed the 5' RACE reads via MiXCR and lists one record per CDR3 protein. The repertoire includes about 25,000 distinct CDR3 sequences, under 30% of them detected once, and about 1.8% sits in the top ten. RNA was extracted from 2.5 to 3 ml of whole blood of healthy adults. Receptors originate from a female donor in good health.

This clonotype was detected once. The V and J genes are TRBV6-4 and TRBJ2-3; 10 bases are shared with TRBD1. Losses at the gene ends were 0 bases for V and 4 bases for J; bases not matched to a gene: 1. Looked up from germline, CDR1 is MRHNA and CDR2 is SNTAGT. CDR3 length equals 15 residues. The CDR3 sequence: CASSDSTGGADTQYF. The CDR3 DNA reads as TGTGCCAGCAGTGACTCGACAGGGGGCGCAGATACGCAGTATTTT.

This clonotype was detected many times. The chain uses TRBV29-1 and TRBJ2-2, with TRBD2 matching 8 bases. Germline loops: CDR1 SQVTM, CDR2 ANQGSEA. CDR3 length equals 13 residues. With 7 bases clipped from V and 7 bases from J, the junction kept 8 bases outside the gene matches. CDR3 residues: CSAGAGAGGELFF. Written as DNA, the CDR3 is TGCAGCGCCGGAGCGGGGGCGGGCGGGGAGCTGTTTTTT.

This clonotype is classed as medium-sized. CDR3 nucleotides: TGCGCCAGCAAGGACGGGAGAGGGCACAATGAGCAGTTCTTC. This codes for CASKDGRGHNEQFF. The rearrangement joins TRBV5-1 to TRBJ2-1; TRBD2 might be the D (6 bases). The CDR3 is 14 amino acids. The germline V gene has CDR1 SGHRS and CDR2 YFSETQ. The germline V and J ends were trimmed by 6 bases and 5 bases, with 15 bases remaining between them.

This clonotype is medium-sized in the sample. The CDR3, as DNA: TGTGCCAGCAGTCCGCGCCGGACAGGGTCTCCCCGCGGGGCCAACGTCCTGACTTTC. The encoded protein is CASSPRRTGSPRGANVLTF. The chain links TRBV6-1 to TRBJ2-6; 8 bases match TRBD1. CDR3 size: 19 residues. Germline CDR1 and CDR2: MNHNS and SASEGT. Trimming cost V 5 bases and J 4 bases; bases outside gene matches: 16.

The rearrangement links TRBV7-9 to TRBJ2-1, with 7 positions matching TRBD2. The CDR3 covers 12 residues. Germline CDR1 and CDR2: SEHNR and FQNEAQ (reference sequence). The trim removed 5 bases at V and 15 bases at J, leaving 10 bases unmatched. In DNA form, the CDR3 reads TGTGCCAGCAGCCCCAGACTAGCAGATCCGTTCTTC. Translated, it gives CASSPRLADPFF. Full variable domain (outside the CDR3, taken from reference TRBV7-9 and TRBJ2-1): DTGVSQNPRHKITKRGQNVTFRCDPISEHNRLYWYRQTLGQGPEFLTYFQNEAQLEKSRLLSDRFSAERPKGSFSTLEIQRTEQGDSAMYLCASSPRLADPFFGPGTRLTVL.

The table lists this clonotype with a few counts. The chain employs TRBV7-2 and TRBJ1-5; D remains ambiguous. This CDR3 is 14 amino acids long. The V end was cut by 0 bases, the J end by 6 bases, with 9 bases between. Germline CDR1 is SGHTA and CDR2 is FQGNSA. In DNA form, the CDR3 reads TGTGCCAGCAGCTTAGCAGGGTGGGGTCAGCCCCAGCATTTT. It encodes CASSLAGWGQPQHF.

The V and J genes are TRBV6-2 or TRBV6-3 and TRBJ2-7, with 7 bases lining up with TRBD1. Germline V lookup: CDR1 MNHEY, CDR2 SVGEGT. V lost 6 bases and J lost 2; bases outside the gene matches: 4. CDR3 length: 13 amino acids. The CDR3 sequence is CASRGTATYEQYF. The DNA of the CDR3 is TGTGCCAGCAGGGGGACAGCAACCTACGAGCAGTACTTC.

This clonotype showed up many times. This chain connects TRBV6-5 to TRBJ2-1; 9 nucleotides agree with TRBD2. This CDR3 is 15 amino acids long. Losses at the gene ends were 7 bases for V and 3 bases for J; bases not matched to a gene: 7. CDR1 and CDR2 (germline): MNHEY, SVGAGI. CDR3 nucleotides: TGTGCCAGCACTACAGCGGGAGGACTCTACAATGAGCAGTTCTTC. Encoded protein: CASTTAGGLYNEQFF.

The chain is built from TRBV29-1 and TRBJ2-3; 7 positions agree with TRBD2. Germline values: CDR1 SQVTM, CDR2 ANQGSEA. The CDR3 loop spans 14 amino acids. J gave up 4 bases and V 1 base, and 5 bases lay outside the gene matches. This chain's CDR3 is CSVEGGGSSDTQYF. The CDR3 DNA reads as TGCAGCGTTGAAGGGGGGGGGTCCTCAGATACGCAGTATTTT.

The chain links TRBV4-3 to TRBJ1-2; possible D gene TRBD1, 6 bases. The CDR3 length is 13 residues. V was trimmed by 1 base and J by 8 bases, leaving 11 bases between them. Germline V lookup: CDR1 LGHNA, CDR2 YSLEER. CDR3: CASSQGTAGGYTF. For the CDR3, the DNA is TGCGCCAGCAGCCAAGGGACAGCCGGCGGCTACACCTTC.

V gene TRBV20-1 combines with J gene TRBJ2-7; no clear D gene. Trimming took off 3 bases at V and 0 bases at J, with 6 bases between the two ends. The CDR3 length is 12 residues. Germline values: CDR1 DFQATT, CDR2 SNEGSKA (reference sequence). This CDR3 is CSARYDSYEQYF. CDR3 DNA: TGCAGTGCTAGGTACGACTCCTACGAGCAGTACTTC.

This chain connects TRBV29-1 to TRBJ2-3; 7 nucleotides agree with TRBD2. The CDR3 is 13 amino acids. Germline values: CDR1 SQVTM, CDR2 ANQGSEA. V lost 4 bases and J lost 1; bases outside the gene matches: 2. CDR3 sequence reads: CSVATSGTDTQYF. The CDR3 DNA reads as TGCAGCGTTGCAACTAGCGGCACAGATACGCAGTATTTT.

With respect to this clonotype: This may arise from a read error, as a much more abundant clone is one base away. The chain is built from TRBV20-1 and TRBJ2-7; TRBD2 is a possible D gene (6 bases). V lost 2 bases and J lost 2, with 13 bases in between. The CDR3 contains 14 residues. Germline CDR1 is DFQATT and CDR2 is SNEGSKA (reference sequence). DNA for the CDR3: TGCAGTGCTAGATTGGTAGCGGTTACCTACGAGCAGTACTTC. Translation gives CSARLVAVTYEQYF.

In this sample, this clonotype turned up once. The chain joins TRBV5-1 to TRBJ2-7; 9 positions agree with TRBD1. Trimming took 6 bases from V and 3 from J; bases not matched to a gene: 7. CDR1 is SGHRS, CDR2 YFSETQ, per germline. The CDR3 spans 14 residues. The DNA of the CDR3 is TGCGCCAGCACCTCCGGGACAGGGAGCTACGAGCAGTACTTC. Translation: CASTSGTGSYEQYF.

This clonotype was found a few times. This rearrangement joins TRBV6-6 to TRBJ2-5; D perhaps matches TRBD1 (7 bases). CDR3 size: 13 residues. CDR1 MNHNY and CDR2 SVGAGI come from the germline V gene (reference sequence). V dropped 6 bases and J dropped 5 bases, with 13 bases sitting between them. The CDR3 coding sequence is TGTGCCAGCAGCCTCCAGGGGGGTGAGACCCAGTACTTC. It encodes CASSLQGGETQYF.

V usage is TRBV20-1 and J usage is TRBJ1-1, with D maybe TRBD1 (6 bases). Germline CDR1 and CDR2: DFQATT and SNEGSKA (reference sequence). The CDR3 has 13 residues. The V end lost 0 bases, the J end lost 8 bases, and 13 bases lay between the germline ends. The CDR3 sequence is CSARDTGTWEAFF. The CDR3 region has the DNA TGCAGTGCTAGAGACACAGGGACGTGGGAAGCTTTCTTT.

Judged by abundance, this clonotype is medium-sized. J is TRBJ2-3 and V is TRBV25-1; 8 nucleotides align to TRBD2. Germline trimming cut 4 bases from V and 11 bases from J; bases unmatched to any gene: 8. Germline CDR1 MGHDK, CDR2 SYGVNS. The CDR3 length is 13 residues. The CDR3 reads CASSAGTGREQYF. For the CDR3, the DNA is TGTGCCAGCAGTGCTGGGACCGGGAGGGAGCAGTATTTT.

This clonotype was counted many times. The chain joins TRBV7-9 to TRBJ1-1; D ambiguous. The V and J ends lost 5 bases and 3 bases respectively, with 10 bases between them. Germline loops: CDR1 SEHNR, CDR2 FQNEAQ (reference sequence). This CDR3 is 13 amino acids long. The CDR3 nucleotides are TGTGCCAGCAGCCCACAGAGGGACACTGAAGCTTTCTTT. Residues: CASSPQRDTEAFF.

The chain carries TRBV6-5 and TRBJ1-1, with TRBD1 matching over 10 bases. Unmatched junction bases numbered 3, after V lost 1 base and J lost 1 base. The CDR3 runs to 16 residues. Germline V gene sequence: CDR1 MNHEY, CDR2 SVGAGI. CDR3 loop: CASSYWGQGRNTEAFF. The DNA of the CDR3 is TGTGCCAGCAGTTACTGGGGACAGGGGAGGAACACTGAAGCTTTCTTT.

This clonotype is medium-sized in the sample. This chain connects TRBV7-2 to TRBJ2-7; D gene ambiguous. Germline V gene data show CDR1 as SGHTA and CDR2 as FQGNSA. This CDR3 is built from 15 residues. Trimming pared 1 base from V and 0 bases from J, leaving 10 bases between. The CDR3 region has the DNA TGTGCCAGCAGCTTAGGGGCCACGAGCTCCTACGAGCAGTACTTC. It encodes CASSLGATSSYEQYF.

The J gene is TRBJ2-7, the V gene TRBV6-5; 8 positions match TRBD1. In germline, CDR1 is MNHEY, CDR2 SVGAGI. After removal of 6 bases from V and 3 bases from J, the junction contained 7 bases not matched to a gene. The CDR3 consists of 14 residues. The CDR3 DNA reads TGTGCCAGCAGAAGGGACAGGAGTATCTACGAGCAGTACTTC. Residues: CASRRDRSIYEQYF.

This clonotype was recorded many times. This sequence joins TRBV5-5 and TRBJ1-2; unclear D gene. The CDR3 consists of 14 residues. CDR1 SGHKS and CDR2 YYEKEE come from the germline V gene (reference sequence). Trimming removed 4 bases from V and 6 bases from J, with 16 bases in between. CDR3 in amino acids: CASSQNGVDHGYTF. In DNA, the CDR3 is TGTGCCAGCAGCCAAAACGGGGTAGATCATGGCTACACCTTC.

This clonotype was observed many times. The genes are TRBV25-1 and TRBJ1-4; D unclear. CDR1 and CDR2 (germline): MGHDK, SYGVNS. CDR3 length equals 13 residues. The V end lost 3 bases, the J end lost 8 bases, and 10 bases lay between the germline ends. The DNA for the CDR3 is TGTGCCAGCAGTGAGGCAGGCTCCGAAAAACTGTTTTTT. This sequence encodes CASSEAGSEKLFF.

In this sample, this clonotype is medium-sized. This sequence joins TRBV20-1 and TRBJ1-2; 8 bases are shared with TRBD1. V was clipped by 5 bases and J by 8 bases; unmatched bases: 13. CDR1 DFQATT and CDR2 SNEGSKA come from the germline V gene (reference sequence). This CDR3 spans 14 amino acids. CDR3 bases: TGCAGTGCTGGGGACAGGTGGGGAATGGGCGGCTACACCTTC. Protein: CSAGDRWGMGGYTF.